This entry describes one T cell receptor beta chain. The CDR3 contains 18 residues. Trimming cost V 0 bases and J 3 bases; bases outside gene matches: 9. Germline V gene lookup returns CDR1 SGHRS and CDR2 YFSETQ. This entry belongs to a study of blood T cell repertoires in COVID-19. Study-level information: Samples representing acute and convalescent COVID-19 were sourced from the United States, Italy and Spain. PBMCs, B-cell-depleted T cells, or T cells provided the cDNA or gDNA that made up the material.

TCRdb keeps only in-frame clones here, not all; method: immunoSEQ multiplex PCR. The sample lists 200,000 or so clones, about 90% occurring once. The J gene is TRBJ1-2, the V gene TRBV5-1; 12 bases are shared with TRBD1. The TCR originated in a man between 40 and 49 years old with active or convalescent COVID-19. The specimen sequenced was peripheral blood. The CDR3 spells CASSLALRDRGRDYGYTF. Here the CDR3 DNA reads TGCGCCAGCAGCTTGGCCCTTAGGGACAGGGGGCGCGACTATGGCTACACCTTC. Full variable domain (remainder filled in from reference TRBV5-1 and TRBJ1-2): KAGVTQTPRYLIKTRGQQVTLSCSPISGHRSVSWYQQTPGQGLQFLFEYFSETQRNKGNFPGRFSGRQFSNSRSEMNVSTLELGDSALYLCASSLALRDRGRDYGYTFGSGTRLTVV.